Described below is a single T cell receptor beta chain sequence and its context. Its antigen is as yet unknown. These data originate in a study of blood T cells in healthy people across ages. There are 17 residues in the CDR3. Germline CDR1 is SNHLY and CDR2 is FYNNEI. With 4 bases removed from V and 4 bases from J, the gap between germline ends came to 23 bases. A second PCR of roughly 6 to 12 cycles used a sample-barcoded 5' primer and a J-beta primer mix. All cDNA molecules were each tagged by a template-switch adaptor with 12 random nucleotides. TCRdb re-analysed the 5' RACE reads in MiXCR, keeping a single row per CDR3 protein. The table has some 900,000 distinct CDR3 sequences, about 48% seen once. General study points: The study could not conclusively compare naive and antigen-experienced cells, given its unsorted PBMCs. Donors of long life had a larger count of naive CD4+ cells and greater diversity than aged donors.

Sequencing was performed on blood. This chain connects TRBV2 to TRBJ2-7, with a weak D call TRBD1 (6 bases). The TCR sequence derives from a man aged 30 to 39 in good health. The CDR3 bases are TGTGCCAGCAGTGGGATGGGGGACACGCGAAATTGGTACGAGCAGTACTTC. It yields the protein CASSGMGDTRNWYEQYF.